The present entry profiles one T cell receptor (beta chain) with its context. V was clipped by 1 base and J by 8 bases; unmatched bases: 12. Germline assignment: CDR1 SGHNT and CDR2 YENEEA. The CDR3 has 16 residues. The sample comes from a study of blood T cell repertoires in COVID-19. On the study more broadly: Whether acute or convalescent, the COVID-19 samples came from the United States, Italy and Spain. Sources were T cells, B-cell-depleted T cells, or PBMCs; the material itself was cDNA or gDNA.

One Seattle source followed patients from active infection through their disease course. Study processing details: Amplification with reference gene primers provided the estimates of nucleated cell counts. Method: immunoSEQ multiplex PCR; TCRdb's copy keeps in-frame clones and lacks some. The DNA was the basis for D and trimming; V, J and clone size are from that table. In the table there are around 300,000 clones, approximately 90% of which are singletons. What was sequenced was peripheral blood. The rearrangement uses TRBV11-3 and TRBJ1-2, with TRBD1 matching over 8 bases. This receptor was identified in a woman between 25 and 40 years old with COVID-19, enrolled during active disease. The CDR3 DNA follows: TGTGCCAGCAGCTTAGGCAGGGGGCTGGTAGGTTACGGCTACACCTTC. It translates to CASSLGRGLVGYGYTF.